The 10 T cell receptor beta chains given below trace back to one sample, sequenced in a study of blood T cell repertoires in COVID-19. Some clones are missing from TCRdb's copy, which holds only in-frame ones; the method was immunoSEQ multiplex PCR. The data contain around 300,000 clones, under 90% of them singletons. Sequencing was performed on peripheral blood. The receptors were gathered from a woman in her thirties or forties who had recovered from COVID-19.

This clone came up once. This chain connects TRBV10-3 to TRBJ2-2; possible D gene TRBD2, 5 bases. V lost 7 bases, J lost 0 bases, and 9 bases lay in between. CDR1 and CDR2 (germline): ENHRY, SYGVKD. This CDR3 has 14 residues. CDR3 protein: CAINPGTNTGELFF. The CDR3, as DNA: TGTGCCATCAATCCGGGAACGAACACCGGGGAGCTGTTTTTT.

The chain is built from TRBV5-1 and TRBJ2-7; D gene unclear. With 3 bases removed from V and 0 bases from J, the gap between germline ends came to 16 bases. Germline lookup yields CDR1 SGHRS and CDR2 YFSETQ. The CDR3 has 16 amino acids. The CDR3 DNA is TGCGCCAGCAGCTCACCGACTTTCGGATACTCCTACGAGCAGTACTTC. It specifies CASSSPTFGYSYEQYF.

The CDR3 sequence: CASSLESPTGELFF. DNA for the CDR3: TGTGCCAGCAGCTTAGAAAGCCCGACTGGGGAGCTGTTTTTT. V usage is TRBV11-3 and J usage is TRBJ2-2; the D is unclear. Germline assignment: CDR1 SGHNT and CDR2 YENEEA. The CDR3 runs to 14 residues. The V gene lost 0 bases and the J gene lost 8 bases, with 10 bases spanning the gap. The full variable domain, rest sourced from reference TRBV11-3 and TRBJ2-2, is EAGVVQSPRYKIIEKKQPVAFWCNPISGHNTLYWYLQNLGQGPELLIRYENEEAVDDSQLPKDRFSAERLKGVDSTLKIQPAELGDSAVYLCASSLESPTGELFFGEGSRLTVL.

CDR3 nucleotides: TGTGCCAGCAGCTTGACAGGCCGCGAGCAGTACTTC. Protein product: CASSLTGREQYF. This chain links TRBV7-2 with TRBJ2-7; maybe TRBD1 (6 bases). Trimming stripped 3 bases from V and 6 bases from J, with 9 bases between. Germline V CDR1 and CDR2: SGHTA, FQGNSA. The CDR3 extends over 12 amino acids.

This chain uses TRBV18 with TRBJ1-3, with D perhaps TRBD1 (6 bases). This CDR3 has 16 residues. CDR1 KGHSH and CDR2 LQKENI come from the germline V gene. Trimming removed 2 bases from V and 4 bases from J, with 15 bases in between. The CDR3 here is CASSPYSGADGNTIYF. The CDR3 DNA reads TGTGCCAGCTCACCATATTCAGGGGCAGACGGAAACACCATATATTTT.

CDR3 sequence reads: CASSNYSSGANVLTF. CDR3 sequence (DNA): TGTGCCAGCAGCAATTATAGCTCTGGGGCCAACGTCCTGACTTTC. The gene calls are TRBV7-2 and TRBJ2-6; D uncertain. The V and J ends lost 5 bases and 0 bases respectively, with 8 bases between them. CDR1 is SGHTA and CDR2 is FQGNSA in the germline V gene. This CDR3 spans 15 amino acids. Full variable domain (remainder filled in from reference TRBV7-2 and TRBJ2-6): GAGVSQSPSNKVTEKGKDVELRCDPISGHTALYWYRQSLGQGLEFLIYFQGNSAPDKSGLPSDRFSAERTGGSVSTLTIQRTQQEDSAVYLCASSNYSSGANVLTFGAGSRLTVL.

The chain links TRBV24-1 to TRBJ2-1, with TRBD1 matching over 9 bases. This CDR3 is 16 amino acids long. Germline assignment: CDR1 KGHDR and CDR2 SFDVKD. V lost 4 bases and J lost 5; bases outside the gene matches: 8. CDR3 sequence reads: CATSEPTGGQHNEQFF. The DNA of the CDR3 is TGTGCCACCAGTGAACCAACAGGGGGCCAGCACAATGAGCAGTTCTTC.

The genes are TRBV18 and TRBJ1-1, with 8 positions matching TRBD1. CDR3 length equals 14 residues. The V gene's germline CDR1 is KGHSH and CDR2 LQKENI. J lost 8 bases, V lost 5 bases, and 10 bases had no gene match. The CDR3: CASSSDRVLGEAFF. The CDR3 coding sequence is TGTGCCAGCTCATCGGACAGGGTATTGGGCGAAGCTTTCTTT.

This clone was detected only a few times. For the CDR3, the DNA is TGTGCCAGCAGTGAATCGCGGGGACTAGGGGAGCAGTTCTTC. Protein product: CASSESRGLGEQFF. This chain joins TRBV6-1 and TRBJ2-1; 8 nucleotides match TRBD2. V gave up 2 bases and J gave up 10 bases; unmatched junction bases: 7. The CDR3 runs to 14 residues. Per germline, CDR1 MNHNS and CDR2 SASEGT.

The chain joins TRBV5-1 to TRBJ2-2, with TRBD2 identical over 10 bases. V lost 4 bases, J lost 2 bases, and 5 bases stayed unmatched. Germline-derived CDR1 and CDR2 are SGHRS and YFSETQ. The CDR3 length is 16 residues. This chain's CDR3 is CASSPSSGSNTGELFF. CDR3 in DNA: TGCGCCAGCAGCCCCTCTAGCGGGAGCAACACCGGGGAGCTGTTTTTT.